What follows are 32 T cell receptor beta chains derived from one specimen sequenced in a study of shared clonotypes between healthy human individuals (dated by TCRdb to 2018 to 2020). Receptor libraries were prepared by the immunoSEQ multiplex PCR assay. Entries here come from immuneACCESS through TCRdb and include only in-frame sequences with V and J called. Some clones fail to appear in such tables; in the studies checked, an unresolved V gene covers under half of the shortfall, and the cause of the remainder is unknown. This sample gives 2.3 million or so clones in total; 90% to 95% of them show up just once. The ten most abundant clones make up 0.35% to 0.45% of the sample. Sequencing used naive CD4+ T cells from PBMCs. This sample's cell subset or site label indicates: CD45RA+ positively selected. These receptors were obtained from a man between 18 and 29 years old in good health. Some clones in this sample may be carry-over from other donors' samples.

This chain joins TRBV5-4 and TRBJ2-7; 8 nucleotides align to TRBD1. The CDR3 loop spans 13 amino acids. CDR1 is SGHNT, CDR2 YYREEE, per germline (reference sequence). The V segment lost 6 bases and the J segment 6 bases; nucleotides outside the gene matches: 8. The CDR3 loop is CASTRGQGSEQYF. The CDR3 DNA is TGTGCCAGCACCCGCGGACAGGGTTCCGAGCAGTACTTC.

The chain uses TRBV5-1 and TRBJ1-1; 12 bases map to TRBD1. After removal of 5 bases from V and 5 bases from J, the junction contained 4 bases not matched to a gene. This CDR3 has 14 residues. The germline gives CDR1 SGHRS, CDR2 YFSETQ. CDR3 nucleotide sequence: TGCGCCAGCAGATCGGGACAGGGGGCGACTGAAGCTTTCTTT. It codes for CASRSGQGATEAFF.

The chain has TRBV27 and TRBJ2-7; 8 nucleotides align to TRBD2. Germline CDR1 MNHEY, CDR2 SMNVEV (reference sequence). There are 14 residues in the CDR3. Germline trimming cut 6 bases from V and 3 bases from J; bases unmatched to any gene: 7. CDR3 coding DNA: TGTGCCAGCAGCGAACTAGCGGCTATCTACGAGCAGTACTTC. As protein: CASSELAAIYEQYF.

As regards this clone: This same CDR3 is encoded by further DNA sequences in the sample. V usage is TRBV28 and J usage is TRBJ1-2; 8 positions match TRBD1. The CDR3 sequence is 13 residues long. J gave up 4 bases and V 6 bases, and 4 bases lay outside the gene matches. Germline lookup yields CDR1 MDHEN and CDR2 SYDVKM. CDR3 protein: CASSPDRGYGYTF. DNA for the CDR3: TGTGCCAGCAGCCCCGACAGGGGCTATGGCTACACCTTC.

This clone showed up just once. The chain has TRBV2 and TRBJ2-1; a weak D match, TRBD2 (5 bases). The CDR3 is made up of 14 amino acids. Germline V lookup: CDR1 SNHLY, CDR2 FYNNEI. V was clipped by 4 bases and J by 4 bases, with 11 bases between them. The CDR3 spells CASSGVASYNEQFF. The CDR3 DNA sequence: TGTGCCAGCAGTGGGGTAGCGAGTTACAATGAGCAGTTCTTC.

The chain uses TRBV6-1 and TRBJ1-1; D unclear. CDR1 and CDR2 from the germline V gene are MNHNS and SASEGT. CDR3 length equals 15 residues. Trimming stripped 3 bases from V and 4 bases from J, with 15 bases between. CDR3 sequence (DNA): TGTGCCAGCAGTGAGGTGCCAAGCCCGGGCACTGAAGCTTTCTTT. This encodes CASSEVPSPGTEAFF.

The J gene is TRBJ2-5, the V gene TRBV27; TRBD1 agrees at 9 bases. Germline V gene lookup returns CDR1 MNHEY and CDR2 SMNVEV (reference sequence). The CDR3 contains 16 residues. J lost 5 bases, V lost 5 bases, and 12 bases had no gene match. CDR3 DNA sequence: TGTGCCAGCAGTCGAGGACAGGGGAGCCATGTGGAGACCCAGTACTTC. This sequence encodes CASSRGQGSHVETQYF.

The CDR3 here is CASSLWGRGRVSGYTF. CDR3 sequence (DNA): TGTGCCAGCAGTTTATGGGGCAGGGGGCGCGTAAGTGGCTACACCTTC. The chain carries TRBV27 and TRBJ1-2; 8 bases agree with TRBD1. The CDR3 extends over 16 amino acids. Trimming at V came to 1 base and at J to 7 bases, leaving 11 bases not matched to a gene. Germline V gene data show CDR1 as MNHEY and CDR2 as SMNVEV (reference sequence).

This rearrangement joins TRBV11-3 to TRBJ2-2; 8 bases line up with TRBD1. V lost 0 bases, J lost 2 bases, and 5 bases stayed unmatched. In germline, CDR1 is SGHNT, CDR2 YENEEA. This CDR3 contains 17 residues. CDR3 loop: CASSLDDRGLNTGELFF. The DNA for the CDR3 is TGTGCCAGCAGCTTAGATGACAGGGGCTTAAACACCGGGGAGCTGTTTTTT.

The chain uses TRBV6-1 and TRBJ2-5; no clear D. V lost 5 bases, J lost 5 bases, and 9 bases lay in between. Germline lookup yields CDR1 MNHNS and CDR2 SASEGT. CDR3 size: 12 residues. Here the CDR3 DNA reads TGTGCCAGCAGTTCATATAGGGAGACCCAGTACTTC. Its translation: CASSSYRETQYF.

This clone has just one count. The chain carries TRBV6-1 and TRBJ2-5; a possible D gene is TRBD1 (5 bases). The V and J ends lost 2 bases and 4 bases respectively, with 26 bases between them. The CDR3 sequence is 19 residues long. CDR1 and CDR2 (germline): MNHNS, SASEGT. The CDR3 loop reads CASSEQFGSASLRGETQYF. The DNA of the CDR3 is TGTGCCAGCAGTGAACAATTCGGTTCGGCCTCACTTAGGGGAGAGACCCAGTACTTC.

J is TRBJ2-7 and V is TRBV5-6, with a tentative D call TRBD1 (5 bases). V lost 4 bases to trimming and J lost 2 bases, with 19 bases between them. The CDR3 is 16 amino acids. CDR1 is SGHDT and CDR2 is YYEEEE in the germline V gene. CDR3 sequence (DNA): TGTGCCAGCAGCCTTCTGGGGCAACCCTCCACCTACGAGCAGTACTTC. As protein: CASSLLGQPSTYEQYF.

The V gene is TRBV6-5, the J gene TRBJ1-3, with D unclear. V was cut by 3 bases and J by 0 bases, with 9 bases left in between. Germline values: CDR1 MNHEY, CDR2 SVGAGI. The CDR3 is 15 residues long. CDR3 DNA: TGTGCCAGCAGTTATGGTGAAGACTCTGGAAACACCATATATTTT. This translates into CASSYGEDSGNTIYF.

V and J are TRBV9 and TRBJ2-1, with D tentatively TRBD2 (6 bases). V shed 0 bases and J shed 9 bases, with 13 bases lying between them. The CDR3 extends over 14 amino acids. CDR1 SGDLS and CDR2 YYNGEE come from the germline V gene. This CDR3 reads CASSVGRTNTEQFF. In nucleotides, the CDR3 is TGTGCCAGCAGCGTAGGTCGGACTAATACTGAGCAGTTCTTC.

The chain carries TRBV6-1 and TRBJ2-4, with 8 bases fitting TRBD1. Germline lookup yields CDR1 MNHNS and CDR2 SASEGT. The CDR3 is 15 amino acids. J gave up 5 bases and V 1 base, and 4 bases lay outside the gene matches. CDR3 sequence: CASSEVGQGQNIQYF. CDR3 DNA sequence: TGTGCCAGCAGTGAAGTTGGACAGGGCCAAAACATTCAGTACTTC.

The rearrangement uses TRBV2 and TRBJ1-4; TRBD1 aligns across 7 bases. CDR1 is SNHLY, CDR2 FYNNEI, per germline. V shed 6 bases, J shed 4 bases, and the junction held 5 bases outside the gene matches. CDR3 length: 14 amino acids. CDR3 nucleotide sequence: TGTGCCAGCAGAAGGCGACAGGGTAATGAAAAACTGTTTTTT. Amino acids: CASRRRQGNEKLFF.

On this clone: This sample includes further DNA sequences coding for the same CDR3. The chain is built from TRBV2 and TRBJ2-6; D gene ambiguous. The CDR3 length is 13 residues. Germline V gene lookup returns CDR1 SNHLY and CDR2 FYNNEI. V was cut by 8 bases and J by 3 bases, with 8 bases left in between. CDR3 DNA sequence: TGTGCCAGCGGATCAAGTGGGGCCAACGTCCTGACTTTC. Amino acid sequence: CASGSSGANVLTF.

On this clone itself: This same CDR3 is encoded by further DNA sequences in the sample. The rearrangement joins TRBV6-5 to TRBJ2-1; D not resolved. CDR3 length: 16 amino acids. Trimming removed 2 bases from V and 0 bases from J, with 11 bases in between. CDR1 MNHEY and CDR2 SVGAGI come from the germline V gene. The CDR3 loop is CASSYSSGTSYNEQFF. The CDR3 DNA is TGTGCCAGCAGTTACAGTTCCGGAACCTCCTACAATGAGCAGTTCTTC.

This clone was found once. CDR3 region: CASSQVSGGARETQYF. DNA of the CDR3: TGTGCCAGCAGCCAAGTATCGGGAGGGGCGAGAGAGACCCAGTACTTC. The V gene is TRBV14, the J gene TRBJ2-5, with TRBD2 matching over 8 bases. Germline CDR1 is SGHDN and CDR2 is FVKESK. With V trimmed by 1 base and J by 4 bases, 8 bases remained unmatched. The CDR3 extends over 16 amino acids.

V gene TRBV28 combines with J gene TRBJ2-3; D not certain. The CDR3 runs 13 residues. Per the germline V gene, CDR1 is MDHEN and CDR2 is SYDVKM. V gave up 5 bases and J gave up 2 bases, with 8 bases separating them. CDR3 sequence (DNA): TGTGCCAGCAGTAAAGACCCCACAGATACGCAGTATTTT. The encoded protein is CASSKDPTDTQYF.

The chain is built from TRBV10-1 and TRBJ2-5; TRBD2 agrees at 7 bases. The V gene's germline CDR1 is WNHNN and CDR2 SYGVQD (reference sequence). V lost 5 bases to trimming and J lost 4 bases; unmatched junction nucleotides: 16. The CDR3 consists of 17 residues. The CDR3 DNA is TGCGCCAGCAGTTGGGGTGTCGCGGGAGATCCTCTAGAGACCCAGTACTTC. Encoded protein: CASSWGVAGDPLETQYF.

This chain links TRBV7-9 with TRBJ2-7, with D tentatively TRBD1 (6 bases). Looked up from germline, CDR1 is SEHNR and CDR2 is FQNEAQ (reference sequence). Trimming took 6 bases from V and 6 from J, leaving 18 bases between them. The CDR3 covers 14 residues. CDR3 DNA: TGTGCCAGCAGTGCAACAGGGCTAGCAGCCGAGCAGTACTTC. Its translation is CASSATGLAAEQYF.

The chain combines TRBV2 with TRBJ2-5; a possible D gene is TRBD1 (6 bases). The closer fit of TRBJ2-7 to the DNA end suggests the J call may be wrong. The CDR3 is 13 amino acids. Germline values: CDR1 SNHLY, CDR2 FYNNEI. Written as DNA, the CDR3 is TGTGCCAGCAGTTACTCGACAGGCTCCGAGCAGTACTTC. It codes for CASSYSTGSEQYF.

This sequence joins TRBV5-1 and TRBJ2-3; TRBD1 or TRBD2 may be the D gene (5 bases each). Germline V lookup: CDR1 SGHRS, CDR2 YFSETQ. V lost 3 bases to trimming and J lost 0 bases, with 11 bases between them. The CDR3 covers 15 residues. CDR3 in DNA: TGCGCCAGCAGCTGGCAGGGCGGGAGCACAGATACGCAGTATTTT. It encodes CASSWQGGSTDTQYF.

V is TRBV5-1 and J is TRBJ2-7; D is unresolved. The CDR3 covers 12 residues. Germline V lookup: CDR1 SGHRS, CDR2 YFSETQ. V was pared by 3 bases and J by 1 base, with 5 bases between. CDR3 bases: TGCGCCAGCAGCTCATTTTCCTACGAGCAGTACTTC. This gives the protein CASSSFSYEQYF.

This clone was detected only a few times. Other DNA sequences in this sample translate to the same CDR3. In DNA form, the CDR3 reads TGTGCCAGCAGTCCGATCGATCAGCCCCAGCATTTT. Encoded protein: CASSPIDQPQHF. The chain links TRBV28 to TRBJ1-5; no reliable D call. This CDR3 region has 12 residues. Germline CDR1 MDHEN, CDR2 SYDVKM. The V gene lost 5 bases and the J gene lost 5 bases, with 7 bases spanning the gap. The full variable domain, completed using reference TRBV28 and TRBJ1-5, is DVKVTQSSRYLVKRTGEKVFLECVQDMDHENMFWYRQDPGLGLRLIYFSYDVKMKEKGDIPEGYSVSREKKERFSLILESASTNQTSMYLCASSPIDQPQHFGDGTRLSIL.

The chain joins TRBV4-1 to TRBJ1-1, with D unclear. The CDR3 loop spans 16 amino acids. V lost 4 bases and J lost 2, with 17 bases in between. CDR1 MGHRA and CDR2 YSYEKL come from the germline V gene. Here the CDR3 reads CASSLPELTPNTEAFF. CDR3 in DNA: TGCGCCAGCAGCCTCCCCGAGCTCACCCCAAACACTGAAGCTTTCTTT.

The chain recombines TRBV6-6 with TRBJ2-3; D not resolved. V was cut by 2 bases and J by 2 bases, with 8 bases left in between. This CDR3 contains 14 residues. Germline V gene data show CDR1 as MNHNY and CDR2 as SVGAGI (reference sequence). The CDR3 DNA sequence: TGTGCCAGCAGTTACAGGCAGACCACAGATACGCAGTATTTT. Translation gives CASSYRQTTDTQYF.

The chain links TRBV11-1 to TRBJ2-1, with 9 positions matching TRBD2. The germline gives CDR1 SGHAT, CDR2 FQDESV (reference sequence). The trim removed 3 bases at V and 5 bases at J, leaving 5 bases unmatched. This CDR3 is 15 amino acids long. CDR3 region: CASSFGTSWNNEQFF. The CDR3 nucleotides are TGTGCCAGCAGCTTTGGGACTAGCTGGAACAATGAGCAGTTCTTC.

The CDR3 loop reads CASSSTGGYSPLHF. The DNA of the CDR3 is TGTGCCAGCAGTTCGACAGGGGGTTATTCACCCCTCCACTTT. The V and J genes are TRBV28 and TRBJ1-6; 9 bases match TRBD1. Germline values: CDR1 MDHEN, CDR2 SYDVKM. There are 14 residues in the CDR3. The V gene end was trimmed by 4 bases and the J gene end by 8 bases; junction bases not matched to a gene: 3.

As to this clone: Other DNA sequences from this sample encode an identical CDR3 as well. V and J are TRBV29-1 and TRBJ2-7; TRBD1 aligns across 9 bases. Germline CDR1 SQVTM, CDR2 ANQGSEA. The CDR3 covers 12 residues. V shed 7 bases and J 1 base; nucleotides not matched to a gene: 2. CDR3 region: CSAGQGSYEQYF. In nucleotides, the CDR3 is TGCAGCGCGGGACAGGGATCCTACGAGCAGTACTTC.

This rearrangement joins TRBV11-1 to TRBJ2-7; D possibly uses TRBD1 or TRBD2 (5 bases each). Germline values: CDR1 SGHAT, CDR2 FQDESV (reference sequence). This CDR3 is 15 amino acids long. V was cut by 5 bases and J by 3 bases, with 17 bases left in between. DNA for the CDR3: TGTGCCAGCAGCCCCCCCGGGACGCCCCACTACGAGCAGTACTTC. Residues: CASSPPGTPHYEQYF.